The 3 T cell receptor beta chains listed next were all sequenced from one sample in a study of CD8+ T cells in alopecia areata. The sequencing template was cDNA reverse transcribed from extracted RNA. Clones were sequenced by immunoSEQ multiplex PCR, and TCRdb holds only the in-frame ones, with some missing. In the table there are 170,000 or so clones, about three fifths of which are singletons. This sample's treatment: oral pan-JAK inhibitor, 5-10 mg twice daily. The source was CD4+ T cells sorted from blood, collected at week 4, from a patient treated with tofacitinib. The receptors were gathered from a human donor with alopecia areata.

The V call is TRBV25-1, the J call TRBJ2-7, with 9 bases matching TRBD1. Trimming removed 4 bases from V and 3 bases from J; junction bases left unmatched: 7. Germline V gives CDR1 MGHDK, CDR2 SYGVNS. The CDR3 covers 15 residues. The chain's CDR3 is CASSATTGGSYEQYF. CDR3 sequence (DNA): TGTGCCAGCAGTGCGACGACAGGGGGAAGCTACGAGCAGTACTTC.

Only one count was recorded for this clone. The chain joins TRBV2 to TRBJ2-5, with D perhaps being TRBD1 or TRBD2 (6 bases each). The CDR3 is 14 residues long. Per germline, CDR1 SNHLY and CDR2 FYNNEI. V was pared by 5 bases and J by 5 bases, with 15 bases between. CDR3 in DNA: TGTGCCAGCAGTCCCTGGGGGGCACTGGAGACCCAGTACTTC. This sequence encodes CASSPWGALETQYF.

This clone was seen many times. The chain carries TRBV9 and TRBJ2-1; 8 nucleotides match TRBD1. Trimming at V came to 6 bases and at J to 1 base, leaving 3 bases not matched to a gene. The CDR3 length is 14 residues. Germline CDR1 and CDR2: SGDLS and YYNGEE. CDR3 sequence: CASTRTGSYNEQFF. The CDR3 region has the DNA TGTGCCAGCACTAGGACAGGGTCCTACAATGAGCAGTTCTTC.